Below, one T cell receptor (beta chain) is given with its context. Assay used: immunoSEQ multiplex PCR; TCRdb lists only in-frame clones, some missing. The sample shows 300,000 or so clones, around 82% of them seen only once. V was shortened by 2 bases and J by 2 bases, with 15 bases between the two germline ends. The CDR3 runs 16 residues. The germline V gene encodes CDR1 SGHDT and CDR2 YYEEEE. The data are from a study of blood T cell repertoires in COVID-19. The sample taken for sequencing was peripheral blood. The TCR originated in a woman between 45 and 65 years old with acute or convalescent COVID-19. This chain joins TRBV5-6 and TRBJ2-3; D is perhaps TRBD2 (6 bases). CDR3 sequence (DNA): TGTGCCAGCAGCTTTAGATCCGGGACTCTCACAGATACGCAGTATTTT. It yields the protein CASSFRSGTLTDTQYF. Looking up the rest from reference TRBV5-6 and TRBJ2-3 gives the full variable domain: DAGVTQSPTHLIKTRGQQVTLRCSPKSGHDTVSWYQQALGQGPQFIFQYYEEEERQRGNFPDRFSGHQFPNYSSELNVNALLLGDSALYLCASSFRSGTLTDTQYFGPGTRLTVL.